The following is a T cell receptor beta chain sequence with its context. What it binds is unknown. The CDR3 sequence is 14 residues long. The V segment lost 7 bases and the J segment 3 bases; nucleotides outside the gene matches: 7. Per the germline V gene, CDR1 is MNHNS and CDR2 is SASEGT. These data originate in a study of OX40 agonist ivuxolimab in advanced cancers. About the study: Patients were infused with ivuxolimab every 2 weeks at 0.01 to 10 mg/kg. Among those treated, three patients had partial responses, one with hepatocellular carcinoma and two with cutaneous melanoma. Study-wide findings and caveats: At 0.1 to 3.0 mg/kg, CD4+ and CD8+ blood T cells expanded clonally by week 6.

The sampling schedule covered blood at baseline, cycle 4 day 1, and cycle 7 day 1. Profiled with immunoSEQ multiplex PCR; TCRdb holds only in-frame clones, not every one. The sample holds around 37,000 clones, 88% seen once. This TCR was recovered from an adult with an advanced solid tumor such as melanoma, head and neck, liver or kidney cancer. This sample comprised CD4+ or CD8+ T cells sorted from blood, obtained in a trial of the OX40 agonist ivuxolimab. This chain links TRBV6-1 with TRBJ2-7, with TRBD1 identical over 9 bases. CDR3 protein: CASTDGTGYYEQYF. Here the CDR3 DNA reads TGTGCCAGCACCGACGGGACAGGGTACTACGAGCAGTACTTC.